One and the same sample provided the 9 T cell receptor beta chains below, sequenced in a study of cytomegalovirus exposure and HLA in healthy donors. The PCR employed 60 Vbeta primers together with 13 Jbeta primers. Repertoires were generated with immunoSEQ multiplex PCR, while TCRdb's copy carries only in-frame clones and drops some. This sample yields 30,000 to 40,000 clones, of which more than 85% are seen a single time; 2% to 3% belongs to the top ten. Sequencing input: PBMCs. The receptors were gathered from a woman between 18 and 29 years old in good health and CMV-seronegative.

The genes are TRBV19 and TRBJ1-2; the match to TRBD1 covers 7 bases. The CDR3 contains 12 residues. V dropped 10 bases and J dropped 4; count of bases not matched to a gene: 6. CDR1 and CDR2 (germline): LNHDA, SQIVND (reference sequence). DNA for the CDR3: TGTGCCACCTCGGACAGGAGCTATGGCTACACCTTC. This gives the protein CATSDRSYGYTF.

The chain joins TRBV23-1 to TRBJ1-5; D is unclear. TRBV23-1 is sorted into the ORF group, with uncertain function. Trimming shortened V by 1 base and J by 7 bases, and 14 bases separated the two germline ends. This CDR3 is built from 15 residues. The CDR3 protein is CASSQWSPTRQPQHF. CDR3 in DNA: TGCGCCAGCAGTCAATGGTCCCCGACCAGGCAGCCCCAGCATTTT.

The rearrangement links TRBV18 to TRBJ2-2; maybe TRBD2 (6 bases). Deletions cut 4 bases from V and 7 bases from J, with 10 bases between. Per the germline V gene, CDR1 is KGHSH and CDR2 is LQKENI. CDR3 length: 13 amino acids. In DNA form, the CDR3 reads TGTGCCAGCTCACTAGCGGAACACGGGGAGCTGTTTTTT. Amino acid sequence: CASSLAEHGELFF.

CDR3 sequence: CASSGGQGPTRSYGYTF. In nucleotides, the CDR3 is TGCGCCAGCAGCGGGGGACAGGGGCCGACAAGAAGCTATGGCTACACCTTC. The J gene is TRBJ1-2, the V gene TRBV5-1; TRBD1 aligns across 10 bases. The germline V gene encodes CDR1 SGHRS and CDR2 YFSETQ. The CDR3 contains 17 residues. V lost 4 bases to trimming and J lost 4 bases; unmatched junction nucleotides: 13. Together with reference TRBV5-1 and TRBJ1-2, the CDR3 gives the full variable domain: KAGVTQTPRYLIKTRGQQVTLSCSPISGHRSVSWYQQTPGQGLQFLFEYFSETQRNKGNFPGRFSGRQFSNSRSEMNVSTLELGDSALYLCASSGGQGPTRSYGYTFGSGTRLTVV.

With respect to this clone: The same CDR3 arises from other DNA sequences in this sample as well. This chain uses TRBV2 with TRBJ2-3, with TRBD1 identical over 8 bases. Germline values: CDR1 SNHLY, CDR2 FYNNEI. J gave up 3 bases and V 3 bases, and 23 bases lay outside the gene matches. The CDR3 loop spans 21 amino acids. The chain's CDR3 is CASSDNRGVVLAARGTDTQYF. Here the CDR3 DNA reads TGTGCCAGCAGTGATAACAGGGGGGTCGTGTTAGCGGCAAGGGGTACAGATACGCAGTATTTT.

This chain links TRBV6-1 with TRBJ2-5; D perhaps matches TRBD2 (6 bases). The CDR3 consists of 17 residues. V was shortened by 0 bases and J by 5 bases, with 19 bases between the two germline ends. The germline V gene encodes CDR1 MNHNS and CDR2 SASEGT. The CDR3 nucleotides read TGTGCCAGCAGTGAAGCGCGGCTAGCGATCGGTTCGGAGACCCAGTACTTC. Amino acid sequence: CASSEARLAIGSETQYF.

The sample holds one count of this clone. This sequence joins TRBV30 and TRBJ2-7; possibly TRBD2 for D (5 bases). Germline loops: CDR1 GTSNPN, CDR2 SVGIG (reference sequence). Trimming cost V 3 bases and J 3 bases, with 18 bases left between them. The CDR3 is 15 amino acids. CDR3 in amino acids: CAWSEKDGKHYEQYF. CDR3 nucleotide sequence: TGTGCCTGGAGCGAAAAGGACGGGAAACACTACGAGCAGTACTTC.

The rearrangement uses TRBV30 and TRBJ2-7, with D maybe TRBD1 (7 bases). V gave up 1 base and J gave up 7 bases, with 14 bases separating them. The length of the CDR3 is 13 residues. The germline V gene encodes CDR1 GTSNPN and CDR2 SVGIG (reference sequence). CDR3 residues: CAWSEGGAGEQYF. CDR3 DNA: TGTGCCTGGAGTGAAGGGGGCGCGGGGGAGCAGTACTTC.

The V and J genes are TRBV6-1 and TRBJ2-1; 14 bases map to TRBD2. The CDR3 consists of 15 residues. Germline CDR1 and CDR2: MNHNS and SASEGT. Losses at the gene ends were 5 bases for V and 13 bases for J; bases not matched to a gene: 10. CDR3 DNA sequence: TGTGCCAGCAGTTCAACCCGGACTAGCGGGAGGTCCCAGTTCTTC. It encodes CASSSTRTSGRSQFF.